This TCR beta chain was sequenced in a study of blood T cell repertoires in COVID-19. Study-level information: Nucleic acid was either cDNA or gDNA, and it came from T cells, B-cell-depleted T cells, or PBMCs.

The CDR3 is 14 residues long. V dropped 7 bases and J dropped 5; count of bases not matched to a gene: 6. Germline V gene lookup returns CDR1 MDHEN and CDR2 SYDVKM. Original processing methods: Nucleated cell counts were estimated from reference gene primer amplification. Generated by immunoSEQ multiplex PCR, the TCRdb table keeps only in-frame clones and is missing some. V, J and clone size are those of that table, while D and trimming were read from the DNA. The sample holds about 290,000 clones; 86% are singletons and the top ten take 3%. V usage is TRBV28 and J usage is TRBJ2-2, with 8 bases matching TRBD1. The receptor was isolated from a woman in her 30s with active or convalescent COVID-19. The specimen was peripheral blood. CDR3 protein: CASMRTGPTGELFF. The DNA for the CDR3 is TGTGCCAGCATGCGGACAGGGCCAACCGGGGAGCTGTTTTTT.